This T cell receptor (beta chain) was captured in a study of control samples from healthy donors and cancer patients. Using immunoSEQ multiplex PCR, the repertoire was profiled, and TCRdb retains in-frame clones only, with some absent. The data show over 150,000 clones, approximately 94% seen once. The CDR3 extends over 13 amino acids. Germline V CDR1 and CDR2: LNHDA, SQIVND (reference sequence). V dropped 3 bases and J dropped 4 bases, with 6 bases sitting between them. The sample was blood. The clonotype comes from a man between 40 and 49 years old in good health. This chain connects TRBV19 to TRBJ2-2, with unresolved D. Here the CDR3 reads CASSMMGTGELFF. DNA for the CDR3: TGTGCCAGTAGTATGATGGGCACCGGGGAGCTGTTTTTT.